This T cell receptor beta chain was sequenced in a study of blood T cell repertoires in COVID-19. Study at large: Samples representing acute and convalescent COVID-19 were sourced from the United States, Italy and Spain. Nucleic acid was either cDNA or gDNA, and it came from T cells, B-cell-depleted T cells, or PBMCs.

Per the original data handling: Nucleated cell number was recorded as an estimate derived from reference gene primer amplification. The assay was immunoSEQ multiplex PCR, and TCRdb's table has in-frame clones only and misses some. V, J and clone size reflect that table, while D and trimming were determined from the DNA. The profile shows around 110,000 clones, roughly 80% of them singletons. The CDR3 runs to 17 residues. Germline lookup yields CDR1 LNHDA and CDR2 SQIVND (reference sequence). J gave up 4 bases and V 5 bases, and 12 bases lay outside the gene matches. This clonotype originated in a human donor in a cohort sampled during active COVID-19. This chain joins TRBV19 and TRBJ2-1; 9 positions agree with TRBD1. The sequenced sample consisted of peripheral blood. CDR3 nucleotides: TGTGCCAGTAGTTTCTTCTTTTCGGACAGGGGTTACAATGAGCAGTTCTTC. It translates to CASSFFFSDRGYNEQFF.